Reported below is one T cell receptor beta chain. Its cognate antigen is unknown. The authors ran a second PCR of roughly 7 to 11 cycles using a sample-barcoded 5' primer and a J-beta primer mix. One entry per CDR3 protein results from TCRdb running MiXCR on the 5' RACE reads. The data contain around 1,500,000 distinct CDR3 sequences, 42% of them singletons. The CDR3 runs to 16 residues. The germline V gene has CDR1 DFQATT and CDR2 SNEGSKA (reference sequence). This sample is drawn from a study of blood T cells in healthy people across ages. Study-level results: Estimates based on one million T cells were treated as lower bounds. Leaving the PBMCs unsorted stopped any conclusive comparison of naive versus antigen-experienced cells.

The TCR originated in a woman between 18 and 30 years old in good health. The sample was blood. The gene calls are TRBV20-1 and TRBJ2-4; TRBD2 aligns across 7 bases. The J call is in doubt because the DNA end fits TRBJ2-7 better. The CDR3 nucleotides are TGCAGTGCTCCGTCAGAGGACCGGGACTACAAATACGAGCAGTACTTC. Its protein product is CSAPSEDRDYKYEQYF.